This section outlines one T cell receptor beta chain sequence together with its context. This record comes from a study of blood T cell repertoires in COVID-19. The germline gives CDR1 LGHDT, CDR2 YNNKEL (reference sequence). There are 14 residues in the CDR3. Trimming cost V 0 bases and J 4 bases, with 9 bases left between them. Clones were read by immunoSEQ multiplex PCR, and TCRdb kept only the in-frame ones, dropping some. Of roughly 120,000 clones listed, 70% to 85% are singletons. The chain carries TRBV3-1 (or the pseudogene TRBV3-2) and TRBJ1-2; possibly TRBD1 for D (5 bases). This TCR was sampled from a woman in her sixties or seventies with acute or convalescent COVID-19. Material: peripheral blood. The DNA for the CDR3 is TGTGCCAGCAGCCAAGATCAGGGATCCTATGGCTACACCTTC. Translated: CASSQDQGSYGYTF.